This T cell receptor (beta chain) was found in a study of blood T cell repertoires in COVID-19. Study as a whole: Spain, Italy and the United States supplied samples that represented acute and convalescent COVID-19. PBMCs, B-cell-depleted T cells, or T cells were the source of the cDNA or gDNA that made up the material.

Repertoires were generated with immunoSEQ multiplex PCR, while TCRdb's copy carries only in-frame clones and drops some. The data contain about 240,000 clones, roughly four fifths of them singletons. Source material: peripheral blood. This TCR came from a woman aged 55-69 years with active or convalescent COVID-19.

The CDR3 bases are TGCGCCAGCAGCTCCAGGGGGTCCCCCCCTGAAGCTTTCTTT. This encodes CASSSRGSPPEAFF. V usage is TRBV5-1 and J usage is TRBJ1-1, with 7 bases matching TRBD1. The germline CDR1 and CDR2 sequences are SGHRS and YFSETQ. Trimming took 3 bases from V and 6 from J; bases not matched to a gene: 8. This CDR3 contains 14 residues.